The 15 T cell receptor beta chains in this list originate from one sample, sequenced in a study of response to subunit inactivated influenza vaccine. TCRdb re-derived calls from the RT-PCR reads in MiXCR, one entry per CDR3 protein. The profile shows under 850,000 distinct CDR3 sequences, roughly 18% of them singletons. The sample here was PBMCs from blood, taken less than 6 days after vaccination. The receptors stem from a man aged 50-59 years who received an inactivated influenza vaccine.

This clonotype has a handful of counts. This chain joins TRBV28 and TRBJ1-2; D unclear. Trimming removed 7 bases from V and 4 bases from J, with 19 bases in between. Germline CDR1 is MDHEN and CDR2 is SYDVKM. This CDR3 has 15 residues. The CDR3 reads CASTLGGRRGYGYTF. The CDR3 region has the DNA TGTGCCAGCACCCTAGGCGGGAGGCGAGGCTATGGCTACACCTTC.

V usage is TRBV7-8 and J usage is TRBJ2-5, with 11 bases matching TRBD2. J lost 2 bases, V lost 5 bases, and 7 bases had no gene match. Germline assignment: CDR1 SGHVS and CDR2 FQNEAQ. The CDR3 length is 16 residues. CDR3 coding DNA: TGTGCCAGCAGCCTTTTAGCGGGGGGGCGACAAGAGACCCAGTACTTC. Translation gives CASSLLAGGRQETQYF.

CDR3 region: CASSLATSADTQYF. The CDR3 nucleotides are TGTGCCAGCAGCTTGGCAACTAGTGCAGATACGCAGTATTTT. The J gene is TRBJ2-3, the V gene TRBV5-5; possible D gene TRBD2, 5 bases. Trimming cost V 0 bases and J 4 bases, with 9 bases left between them. CDR1 and CDR2 from the germline V gene are SGHKS and YYEKEE (reference sequence). This CDR3 is 14 amino acids long.

The rearrangement joins TRBV20-1 to TRBJ2-4, with a tentative D call TRBD2 (6 bases). Trimming removed 0 bases at V and 3 bases at J, with 12 bases between. Germline V CDR1 and CDR2: DFQATT, SNEGSKA (reference sequence). CDR3 length: 15 amino acids. The CDR3 here is CSARESGGFKNIQYF. CDR3 nucleotide sequence: TGCAGTGCTAGAGAGTCCGGGGGTTTCAAAAACATTCAGTACTTC.

The chain couples TRBV6-5 to TRBJ1-1; no definite D call. The V end was cut by 9 bases, the J end by 6 bases, with 11 bases between. Germline CDR1 is MNHEY and CDR2 is SVGAGI. This CDR3 has 11 amino acids. The CDR3 DNA follows: TGTGCCAGTGGACTAGGGTCTGAAGCTTTCTTT. This sequence encodes CASGLGSEAFF.

This clonotype was recorded once. The chain links TRBV25-1 to TRBJ2-2; 8 bases line up with TRBD2. V lost 4 bases, J lost 6 bases, and 13 bases stayed unmatched. CDR3 size: 17 residues. Looked up from germline, CDR1 is MGHDK and CDR2 is SYGVNS. The CDR3 DNA follows: TGTGCCAGCAGTGCTAAACAGAGGAGCGGGAGCCCCGGGGAGCTGTTTTTT. Residues: CASSAKQRSGSPGELFF.

A few counts support this clonotype. The V gene is TRBV4-2, the J gene TRBJ2-1; D is ambiguous. CDR3 size: 17 residues. V shed 4 bases and J shed 6 bases, with 22 bases lying between them. The germline gives CDR1 LGHNA, CDR2 YNFKEQ. The CDR3 DNA reads as TGTGCCAGCAGCCTATTATACCGGGTCTCTAGTTCCAATGAGCAGTTCTTC. This codes for CASSLLYRVSSSNEQFF.

J is TRBJ2-4 and V is TRBV28; maybe TRBD1 (6 bases). CDR1 is MDHEN and CDR2 is SYDVKM in the germline V gene. The CDR3 length is 15 residues. The ends were cut back, 7 bases at V and 0 bases at J, with 13 bases in the middle. The CDR3 reads CASTLTGLAKNIQYF. In nucleotides, the CDR3 is TGTGCCAGCACTTTGACAGGTTTAGCCAAAAACATTCAGTACTTC.

V and J are TRBV9 and TRBJ2-5; TRBD1 aligns across 7 bases. V shed 2 bases, J shed 4 bases, and the junction held 5 bases outside the gene matches. Germline V gives CDR1 SGDLS, CDR2 YYNGEE. The CDR3 is 14 amino acids. In DNA, the CDR3 is TGTGCCAGCAGCGTGGGGACAGTCCCAGAGACCCAGTACTTC. Its translation: CASSVGTVPETQYF.

The table lists this clonotype with many counts. As DNA, the CDR3 is TGCGCCAGCAGCTTGGGACAGGTCTCTGGAAACACCATATATTTT. As protein: CASSLGQVSGNTIYF. The chain couples TRBV5-1 to TRBJ1-3, with D maybe TRBD1 (6 bases). V lost 0 bases, J lost 0 bases, and 7 bases lay in between. The length of the CDR3 is 15 residues. From germline, CDR1 is SGHRS and CDR2 YFSETQ. The complete variable domain, with remaining parts taken from reference TRBV5-1 and TRBJ1-3, reads KAGVTQTPRYLIKTRGQQVTLSCSPISGHRSVSWYQQTPGQGLQFLFEYFSETQRNKGNFPGRFSGRQFSNSRSEMNVSTLELGDSALYLCASSLGQVSGNTIYFGEGSWLTVV.

CDR3 in DNA: TGCAGTGCTACCTTGGACAGGGGGCCCTACGAGCAGTACTTC. Protein product: CSATLDRGPYEQYF. The rearrangement uses TRBV20-1 and TRBJ2-7, with 11 bases identical to TRBD1. Germline trimming cut 4 bases from V and 2 bases from J; bases unmatched to any gene: 4. Germline values: CDR1 DFQATT, CDR2 SNEGSKA (reference sequence). The CDR3 is 14 residues long.

This clonotype was counted a few times. CDR3 residues: CASSKLEGNTDTQYF. The CDR3 bases are TGTGCCAGCAGCAAGTTAGAGGGAAACACAGATACGCAGTATTTT. The J gene is TRBJ2-3, the V gene TRBV7-8; perhaps TRBD2 as D (5 bases). The ends were cut back, 5 bases at V and 2 bases at J, with 14 bases in the middle. The CDR3 consists of 15 residues. The germline V gene has CDR1 SGHVS and CDR2 FQNEAQ.

The chain links TRBV5-1 to TRBJ2-1; weak D call: TRBD2 (6 bases). The CDR3 loop spans 15 amino acids. Trimming stripped 0 bases from V and 4 bases from J, with 11 bases between. CDR1 is SGHRS and CDR2 is YFSETQ in the germline V gene. The DNA for the CDR3 is TGCGCCAGCAGCTTGGAAGGACTAAATTACAATGAGCAGTTCTTC. Protein product: CASSLEGLNYNEQFF.

This clonotype has a count of ten or more. This chain uses TRBV10-3 with TRBJ2-7; 10 nucleotides agree with TRBD1. This CDR3 spans 14 amino acids. V lost 6 bases to trimming and J lost 3 bases; unmatched junction nucleotides: 5. Germline CDR1 reads ENHRY; CDR2 reads SYGVKD. The CDR3 bases are TGTGCCATCAGGGGGACAGGGGAAGGCTACGAGCAGTACTTC. It is translated as CAIRGTGEGYEQYF.

The V call is TRBV6-5, the J call TRBJ2-5; 7 nucleotides line up with TRBD2. V lost 8 bases and J lost 5; bases outside the gene matches: 2. This CDR3 has 11 residues. CDR1 and CDR2 from the germline V gene are MNHEY and SVGAGI. For the CDR3, the DNA is TGTGCCAGCTGGGAGGGTGAGACCCAGTACTTC. It is translated as CASWEGETQYF.